This TCR beta chain was identified in a study of blood T cell repertoires in COVID-19. The overall study: There were acute and convalescent COVID-19 samples, and they came from the United States, Italy and Spain. T cells, B-cell-depleted T cells, or PBMCs supplied cDNA or gDNA.

V was clipped by 4 bases and J by 7 bases; unmatched bases: 13. In germline, CDR1 is SGHDT, CDR2 YYEEEE. CDR3 length: 16 residues. Per the authors' pipeline: Nucleated cell number was recorded as an estimate derived from reference gene primer amplification. Produced via immunoSEQ multiplex PCR; TCRdb's table is partial and in-frame only. V, J and clone size are those of that table, while D and trimming were read from the DNA. The profile shows about 72,000 clones, approximately 90% of them singletons. The genes are TRBV5-6 and TRBJ1-2, with 10 bases matching TRBD1. The sequencing input was peripheral blood. The source of this sequence is a man aged 25 to 45 with acute or convalescent COVID-19. The CDR3 DNA sequence: TGTGCCAGCAGCCGTCGGACAGGGGGTTTCCATGTTGGCTACACCTTC. Translation gives CASSRRTGGFHVGYTF.